This TCR beta chain was recovered during a study of blood T cell repertoires in COVID-19. Here immunoSEQ multiplex PCR was the method, and the copy in TCRdb shows in-frame clones only, minus some. The table shows under 250,000 clones, with approximately 89% occurring only once. V lost 1 base and J lost 7; bases outside the gene matches: 4. The germline CDR1 and CDR2 sequences are MGHRA and YSYEKL. The CDR3 extends over 15 amino acids. The sequenced sample was PBMCs or T cells enriched from blood (not recorded which). This sequence joins TRBV4-1 and TRBJ2-1; TRBD2 aligns across 10 bases. This TCR came from a woman aged 40 to 55 who had been exposed to COVID-19. This chain's CDR3 is CASSQGGLALNEQFF. CDR3 DNA sequence: TGCGCCAGCAGCCAAGGGGGACTAGCGCTAAATGAGCAGTTCTTC.